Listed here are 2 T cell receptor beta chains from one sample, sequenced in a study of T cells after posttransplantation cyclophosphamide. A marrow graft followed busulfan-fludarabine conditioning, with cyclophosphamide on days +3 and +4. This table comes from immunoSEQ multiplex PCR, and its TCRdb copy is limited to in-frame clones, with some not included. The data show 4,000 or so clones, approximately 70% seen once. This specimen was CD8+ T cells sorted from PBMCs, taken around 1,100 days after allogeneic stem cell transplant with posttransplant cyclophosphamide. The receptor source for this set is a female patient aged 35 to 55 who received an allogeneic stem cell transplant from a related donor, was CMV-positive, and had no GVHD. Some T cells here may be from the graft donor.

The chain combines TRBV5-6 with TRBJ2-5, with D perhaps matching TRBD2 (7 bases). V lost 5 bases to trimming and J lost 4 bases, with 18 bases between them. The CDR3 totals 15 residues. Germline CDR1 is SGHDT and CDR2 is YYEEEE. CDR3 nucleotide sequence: TGTGCCAGCAGTAGGGGGGGCCGACAGTTAGAGACCCAGTACTTC. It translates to CASSRGGRQLETQYF.

The CDR3: CASSLVGMGNQPQHF. CDR3 nucleotide sequence: TGTGCCAGCAGCTTGGTCGGTATGGGCAATCAGCCCCAGCATTTT. V and J are TRBV5-6 and TRBJ1-5; unclear D gene. The CDR3 is 15 residues long. Germline CDR1 is SGHDT and CDR2 is YYEEEE. With 0 bases removed from V and 2 bases from J, the gap between germline ends came to 9 bases. Drawing the rest from reference TRBV5-6 and TRBJ1-5, the complete variable domain is DAGVTQSPTHLIKTRGQQVTLRCSPKSGHDTVSWYQQALGQGPQFIFQYYEEEERQRGNFPDRFSGHQFPNYSSELNVNALLLGDSALYLCASSLVGMGNQPQHFGDGTRLSIL.